This paragraph reports one TCR beta chain. What it binds is unknown. The data were obtained in a study of T cell responses to AZD1222 COVID-19 vaccine. Study conclusions and caveats: Reportedly, nearly half the spike-specific TCRs target unmutated variant regions.

Using immunoSEQ multiplex PCR, the repertoire was profiled, and TCRdb retains in-frame clones only, with some absent. In the table there are about 170,000 clones, 85% to 95% of which are singletons. The CDR3 length is 17 residues. V was clipped by 1 base and J by 1 base, with 14 bases between them. CDR1 and CDR2 from the germline V gene are MGHRA and YSYEKL. The receptor comes from an adult in good health. The sample was peripheral blood, taken on day 0 of AZD1222 vaccination. The V and J genes are TRBV4-1 and TRBJ1-3, with TRBD1 as a possible D gene (6 bases). CDR3 loop: CASSQGLYRVSGNTIYF. CDR3 in DNA: TGCGCCAGCAGCCAAGGATTATACAGGGTATCTGGAAACACCATATATTTT.